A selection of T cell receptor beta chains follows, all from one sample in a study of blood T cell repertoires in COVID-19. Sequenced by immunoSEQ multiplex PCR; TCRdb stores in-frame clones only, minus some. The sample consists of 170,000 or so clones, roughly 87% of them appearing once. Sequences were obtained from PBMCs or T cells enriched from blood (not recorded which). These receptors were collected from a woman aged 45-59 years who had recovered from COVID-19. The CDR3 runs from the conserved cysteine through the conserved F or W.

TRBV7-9	CASSLEWRDSNYGYTF
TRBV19	CASSIWDSGGTEAFF
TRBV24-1	CATSESGTDTQYF
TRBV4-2	CASSEGEGLPPGANVLTF
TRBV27	CASSYRSSPYEQYF
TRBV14	CASSLGTSGTGELFF
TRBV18	CASSRTGPHEQYF
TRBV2	CASSVLGGTEAFF
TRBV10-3	CAISESPEAGELFF
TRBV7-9	CASSLTSGGSYEQYF
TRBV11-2	CASSLDIDRDEAFF
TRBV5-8	CASSPTVFLRNTEAFF
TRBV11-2	CASSSGSAREAFF
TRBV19	CASSILDQPQHF
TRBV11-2	CASSPRTGGPYNEQFF
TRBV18	CASSPPGQHQETQYF
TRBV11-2	CASSLGGTYNEQFF
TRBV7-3	CASSLNQPGESYNEQFF
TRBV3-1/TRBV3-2	CASSKDPLASGKETQYF
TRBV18	CASSRFQSSGTSGTNTGELFF
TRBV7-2	CASRPRYLAGGDNEQFF
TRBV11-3	CASSLGITGGSDEQFF
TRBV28	CASTGGMDIQYF
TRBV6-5	CASGSQGASEGTQYF
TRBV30	CAWISDKRLGTDTQYF
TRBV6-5	CASALQGITDTQYF
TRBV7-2	CASSVGQGVGNTIYF
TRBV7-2	CASSRTGLKDYEQYF
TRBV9	CASSVSSGASTDTQYF
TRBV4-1	CASSQGRAGGPNEQFF
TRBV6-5	CASRRQGFYGYTF
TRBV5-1	CASSPGTGLDNGYTF
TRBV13	CASTPVTGYEQYF
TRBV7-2	CASSQRQGIDGYTF
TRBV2	CASSPRQERHF
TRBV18	CASSAGTQHGQPQHF
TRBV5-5	CASSLAAPSSYNSPLHF
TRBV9	CASSVDPGLAEAFF
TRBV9	CASSGRAGVVADTQYF
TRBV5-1	CASSLVTGGNSPLHF
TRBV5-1	CASSLGGPSYEQYF
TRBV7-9	CASSLDSSNEKLFF
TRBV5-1	CASSLFGLATDTQYF
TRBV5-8	CASSFRTTYNEQFF
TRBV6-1	CASSEAGGAVNEQFF
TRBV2	CASSVDGNYGYTF
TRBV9	CASSASTNYEQYF
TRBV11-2	CASSFGPGGSYEQYF
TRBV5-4	CASSLGGGEDEQYF
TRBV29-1	CSAAPRDRGNYGYTF
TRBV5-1	CASSLAVDRNTEAFF
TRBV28	CASSADRGRSIGELFF
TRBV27	CASKGDRVGYEQYF
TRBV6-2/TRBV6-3	CASSDLGALQYF
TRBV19	CASSDHSTVSDTQYF